This paragraph reports one T cell receptor beta chain. The record originates from a study of blood T cell repertoires in COVID-19. TCRdb's table, derived via immunoSEQ multiplex PCR, lists solely in-frame clones and lacks some. The sample carries around 270,000 clones, around 88% recorded once. The material sequenced was peripheral blood. The TCR sequence derives from a man younger than 45 with acute or convalescent COVID-19.

The CDR3: CASSMGLAGNTGELFF. The CDR3 nucleotides are TGCGCCAGCAGCATGGGACTAGCGGGGAACACCGGGGAGCTGTTTTTT. This rearrangement joins TRBV5-1 to TRBJ2-2; 12 bases map to TRBD2. Trimming took 4 bases from V and 1 from J; bases not matched to a gene: 2. The CDR3 covers 16 residues. Germline V gene data show CDR1 as SGHRS and CDR2 as YFSETQ.